The T cell receptor beta chain under discussion was sequenced for a study of cytotoxic CD8 clonotypes in ibrutinib-treated CLL. Study details: Recorded responses included around 24 partial and 2 complete; following median roughly 70 months, approximately 14 stayed remitted and roughly twelve progressed.

Measured with immunoSEQ multiplex PCR; TCRdb has only the in-frame clones, and not every one. Of 250,000 to 350,000 clones listed, around 69% are singletons. The V gene's germline CDR1 is WSHSY and CDR2 SAAADI. V shed 6 bases and J shed 0 bases, with 12 bases lying between them. The CDR3 covers 16 residues. The specimen comprised PBMCs, sampled at disease progression, from a patient treated with ibrutinib. The chain joins TRBV10-2 to TRBJ2-6; maybe TRBD1 (6 bases). The receptor comes from a human donor with chronic lymphocytic leukemia. The CDR3, as DNA: TGCGCCAGCAGCGACAGGTTAAGCTCTGGGGCCAACGTCCTGACTTTC. It specifies CASSDRLSSGANVLTF.